The TCR beta chain described here comes from a study of blood T cell repertoires in COVID-19. Overall study context: Specimens from acute and convalescent COVID-19 originated in the United States, Italy and Spain. From T cells, B-cell-depleted T cells, or PBMCs came the material, which was cDNA or gDNA.

This clone was found a few times. Germline CDR1 reads MNHNY; CDR2 reads SVGAGI (reference sequence). Between the trimmed V and J ends, which lost 6 bases and 5 bases, there was a span of 10 bases. This CDR3 spans 13 amino acids. In the source study's methods: The assay estimated nucleated cells by amplifying reference gene primers. Profiled with immunoSEQ multiplex PCR; TCRdb holds only in-frame clones, not every one. V, J and clone size are taken as reported in that table, and D and trimming were inferred from the DNA itself. The table records fewer than 200,000 clones, approximately 83% of them present only once.

The J gene is TRBJ2-2, the V gene TRBV6-6; TRBD1 might be the D (5 bases). This receptor was obtained from a man between 65 and 85 years old with active or convalescent COVID-19. The sample consisted of peripheral blood. In DNA, the CDR3 is TGTGCCAGCAGCTCCTACAGGACCGGGGAGCTGTTTTTT. Translation: CASSSYRTGELFF.